This TCR beta chain was sequenced for a study of T cells in Graves' hyperthyroidism and ophthalmopathy. Study-wide points: The blood repertoire included most of the expanded thyroid clonotypes above 0.001.

On this clonotype: Its target is not known.

This CDR3 has 14 residues. V lost 6 bases and J lost 3, with 11 bases in between. The germline gives CDR1 LGHNT, CDR2 FRNRAP. RNA transcripts yielded amplified TCR beta CDR3 regions. TCR CDR3 underwent first-round RT-PCR with the HTBI primer set. TCRdb used MiXCR to reprocess the multiplex PCR reads, holding one entry per CDR3 protein. The table includes around 560,000 distinct CDR3 sequences, approximately 15% detected once. V is TRBV12-5 and J is TRBJ2-2; D is ambiguous. The sequence came from a woman between 18 and 29 years old with Graves' hyperthyroidism. Sequences were obtained from blood. The CDR3: CASGFSRHTGELFF. The CDR3 DNA is TGTGCTAGTGGGTTCAGCCGTCACACCGGGGAGCTGTTTTTT.